The 25 T cell receptor beta chains given below trace back to one sample, sequenced in a study of blood T cell repertoires in COVID-19. Clones were read by immunoSEQ multiplex PCR, and TCRdb kept only the in-frame ones, dropping some. The sample carries about 46,000 clones, around 83% recorded once. Source material: peripheral blood. These TCRs come from a man in his 60s with active COVID-19.

CDR3 DNA: TGTGCCAGCAGTTTACCGACAGGGCGGAGGGGTCAGCCCCAGCATTTT. Amino acid sequence: CASSLPTGRRGQPQHF. The rearrangement uses TRBV27 and TRBJ1-5; 7 positions agree with TRBD1. V shed 2 bases, J shed 6 bases, and the junction held 10 bases outside the gene matches. The CDR3 spans 16 residues. Germline assignment: CDR1 MNHEY and CDR2 SMNVEV (reference sequence).

In its sample, this clone was seen a few times. This chain uses TRBV6-4 with TRBJ2-2; D remains ambiguous. V was trimmed by 4 bases and J by 3 bases, leaving 6 bases between them. The CDR3 consists of 13 residues. Per the germline V gene, CDR1 is MRHNA and CDR2 is SNTAGT. The CDR3 is CASSAEDTGELFF. CDR3 sequence (DNA): TGTGCCAGCAGTGCCGAGGACACCGGGGAGCTGTTTTTT.

The chain couples TRBV6-6 to TRBJ1-5, with a weak D call TRBD1 (6 bases). The V end lost 4 bases, the J end lost 4 bases, and 8 bases lay between the germline ends. The CDR3 runs to 13 residues. In germline, CDR1 is MNHNY, CDR2 SVGAGI (reference sequence). In nucleotides, the CDR3 is TGTGCCAGCAGTTTCCAGGGGAATCAGCCCCAGCATTTT. It specifies CASSFQGNQPQHF.

The rearrangement uses TRBV7-3 and TRBJ2-1; D is possibly TRBD1 (6 bases). Germline lookup yields CDR1 SGHTA and CDR2 FQGTGA. The V end was cut by 5 bases, the J end by 4 bases, with 9 bases between. The CDR3 is 13 amino acids. The CDR3 coding sequence is TGTGCCAGCAGCACGACAGGTTACAATGAGCAGTTCTTC. Its protein product is CASSTTGYNEQFF. Using reference TRBV7-3 and TRBJ2-1 for the parts outside the CDR3, the full variable domain is GAGVSQTPSNKVTEKGKYVELRCDPISGHTALYWYRQSLGQGPEFLIYFQGTGAADDSGLPNDRFFAVRPEGSVSTLKIQRTERGDSAVYLCASSTTGYNEQFFGPGTRLTVL.

CDR3 residues: CASTPLPAFGGTGELFF. CDR3 nucleotide sequence: TGTGCCAGTACCCCCCTACCGGCCTTCGGCGGGACCGGGGAGCTGTTTTTT. The chain uses TRBV19 and TRBJ2-2; TRBD2 is a possible D gene (5 bases). Germline V gene lookup returns CDR1 LNHDA and CDR2 SQIVND (reference sequence). V dropped 7 bases and J dropped 5 bases, with 23 bases sitting between them. The CDR3 covers 17 residues.

This chain links TRBV3-1 (or the pseudogene TRBV3-2) with TRBJ1-6; D not resolved. This CDR3 is 15 amino acids long. Germline CDR1 reads LGHDT; CDR2 reads YNNKEL (reference sequence). V gave up 2 bases and J gave up 7 bases, with 12 bases separating them. CDR3 sequence (DNA): TGTGCCAGCAGCCAAAACAGAGGGATCAATTCACCCCTCCACTTT. Translated, it gives CASSQNRGINSPLHF.

This clone is a singleton in its sample. V and J are TRBV28 and TRBJ2-1; possibly TRBD2 for D (5 bases). CDR3 length: 13 amino acids. CDR1 MDHEN and CDR2 SYDVKM come from the germline V gene. V lost 7 bases and J lost 7, with 14 bases in between. The DNA for the CDR3 is TGTGCCAGCAATTTGGGCGAGGGTAATGAGCAGTTCTTC. Its translation is CASNLGEGNEQFF.

This chain connects TRBV6-2 or TRBV6-3 to TRBJ1-1; 10 bases are shared with TRBD1. This CDR3 has 17 residues. The germline V gene has CDR1 MNHEY and CDR2 SVGEGT. The ends lost 4 bases at V and 0 bases at J; junction bases unmatched: 8. The CDR3 protein is CASSSRTGGRMNTEAFF. DNA for the CDR3: TGTGCCAGCAGTTCACGGACAGGGGGACGAATGAACACTGAAGCTTTCTTT.

The chain carries TRBV30 and TRBJ1-4; D call uncertain. The length of the CDR3 is 12 residues. V lost 0 bases, J lost 11 bases, and 10 bases lay in between. Germline V gene lookup returns CDR1 GTSNPN and CDR2 SVGIG (reference sequence). This chain's CDR3 is CAWSVTAGKLFF. The CDR3 DNA reads as TGTGCCTGGAGTGTAACGGCGGGGAAACTGTTTTTT.

The rearrangement joins TRBV28 to TRBJ2-7; 8 nucleotides line up with TRBD1. The V segment lost 5 bases and the J segment 3 bases; nucleotides outside the gene matches: 9. Germline V gene lookup returns CDR1 MDHEN and CDR2 SYDVKM. The CDR3 has 15 residues. The CDR3 DNA is TGTGCCAGCAGTACACTGGGACAGGAGAACTACGAGCAGTACTTC. Amino acids: CASSTLGQENYEQYF.

The chain carries TRBV5-6 and TRBJ1-1; D gene uncertain. In germline, CDR1 is SGHDT, CDR2 YYEEEE. V lost 4 bases to trimming and J lost 2 bases, with 9 bases between them. This CDR3 is 13 amino acids long. The CDR3 here is CASSRRTNTEAFF. CDR3 coding DNA: TGTGCCAGCAGCCGCCGGACTAACACTGAAGCTTTCTTT.

V is TRBV7-8 and J is TRBJ1-3, with D possibly TRBD1 on 6 matching bases. V lost 6 bases and J lost 0, with 12 bases in between. CDR3 length equals 15 residues. Germline lookup yields CDR1 SGHVS and CDR2 FQNEAQ. CDR3 sequence: CASRHRDTSGNTIYF. Here the CDR3 DNA reads TGTGCCAGCAGACACCGGGACACCTCTGGAAACACCATATATTTT. Combining the CDR3 with reference TRBV7-8 and TRBJ1-3 gives the whole variable domain GAGVSQSPRYKVAKRGQDVALRCDPISGHVSLFWYQQALGQGPEFLTYFQNEAQLDKSGLPSDRFFAERPEGSVSTLKIQRTQQEDSAVYLCASRHRDTSGNTIYFGEGSWLTVV.

The rearrangement links TRBV10-3 to TRBJ2-2; D not certain. There are 12 residues in the CDR3. The V gene lost 7 bases and the J gene lost 2 bases, with 5 bases spanning the gap. Per germline, CDR1 ENHRY and CDR2 SYGVKD. CDR3 sequence (DNA): TGTGCCATCAAGCTAAACACCGGGGAGCTGTTTTTT. Translating gives CAIKLNTGELFF.

The chain carries TRBV5-3 and TRBJ2-1; the match to TRBD1 covers 7 bases. TRBV5-3 is an open reading frame whose function is uncertain. V lost 4 bases and J lost 9; bases outside the gene matches: 19. The CDR3 length is 17 residues. The CDR3 region has the DNA TGTGCCAGAAGCGTACGAACGAACAGGGGATGGGCCAGTGAGCAGTTCTTC. It specifies CARSVRTNRGWASEQFF.

This clone has just one count. This rearrangement joins TRBV6-5 to TRBJ2-5; D gene unclear. Germline V gene lookup returns CDR1 MNHEY and CDR2 SVGAGI. V gave up 0 bases and J gave up 0 bases, with 8 bases separating them. This CDR3 contains 15 residues. The CDR3 protein is CASSYSAVYQETQYF. CDR3 sequence (DNA): TGTGCCAGCAGTTACTCGGCCGTGTACCAAGAGACCCAGTACTTC.

This chain uses TRBV2 with TRBJ1-5; 7 positions match TRBD1. V gave up 6 bases and J gave up 0 bases; unmatched junction bases: 8. The CDR3 length is 16 residues. CDR1 and CDR2 (germline): SNHLY, FYNNEI. CDR3: CASSRRQGDSNQPQHF. CDR3 bases: TGTGCCAGCAGCCGACGACAGGGCGATAGCAATCAGCCCCAGCATTTT.

This clone was counted only a few times. The chain carries TRBV28 and TRBJ2-7; no firm D call. Germline V gives CDR1 MDHEN, CDR2 SYDVKM. The CDR3 totals 12 residues. Deletions cut 10 bases from V and 3 bases from J, with 13 bases between. CDR3 protein: CATSRGYYEQYF. CDR3 nucleotide sequence: TGTGCCACCTCGAGAGGTTACTACGAGCAGTACTTC.

The CDR3 coding sequence is TGCGCCAGCAGATCGGGACAGATCACAGATACGCAGTATTTT. Protein sequence: CASRSGQITDTQYF. This sequence joins TRBV5-1 and TRBJ2-3; 7 bases match TRBD1. The germline V gene has CDR1 SGHRS and CDR2 YFSETQ. Trimming removed 5 bases from V and 2 bases from J; junction bases left unmatched: 5. This CDR3 is built from 14 residues. The full variable domain, with the rest looked up from reference TRBV5-1 and TRBJ2-3, is KAGVTQTPRYLIKTRGQQVTLSCSPISGHRSVSWYQQTPGQGLQFLFEYFSETQRNKGNFPGRFSGRQFSNSRSEMNVSTLELGDSALYLCASRSGQITDTQYFGPGTRLTVL.

The chain employs TRBV5-1 and TRBJ2-7; perhaps TRBD2 as D (6 bases). Looked up from germline, CDR1 is SGHRS and CDR2 is YFSETQ. Deletions cut 3 bases from V and 1 base from J, with 14 bases between. CDR3 length equals 15 residues. The CDR3 coding sequence is TGCGCCAGCAGCTCTCCCCGGGAGCAGTCCTACGAGCAGTACTTC. It specifies CASSSPREQSYEQYF.

This clone has just one count. The chain is built from TRBV7-9 and TRBJ1-2; D is unclear. In germline, CDR1 is SEHNR, CDR2 FQNEAQ (reference sequence). V was shortened by 1 base and J by 8 bases, with 8 bases between the two germline ends. The length of the CDR3 is 12 residues. The CDR3, as DNA: TGTGCCAGCAGCTTAGTTTCAAGCGGCTACACCTTC. Translating it yields CASSLVSSGYTF.

This chain joins TRBV7-9 and TRBJ2-2; TRBD2 agrees at 7 bases. V shed 5 bases and J 0 bases; nucleotides not matched to a gene: 9. Germline loops: CDR1 SEHNR, CDR2 FQNEAQ (reference sequence). The CDR3 loop spans 17 amino acids. CDR3 amino acids: CASSLKGGRTNTGELFF. In nucleotides, the CDR3 is TGTGCCAGCAGCCTGAAAGGCGGGAGAACGAACACCGGGGAGCTGTTTTTT.

V and J are TRBV7-6 and TRBJ1-1; 8 bases align to TRBD1. Germline V gene sequence: CDR1 SGHVS, CDR2 FNYEAQ. J gave up 4 bases and V 7 bases, and 11 bases lay outside the gene matches. This CDR3 region has 15 residues. Here the CDR3 reads CASKKHQGASTEAFF. The CDR3 nucleotides read TGTGCCAGCAAAAAACATCAGGGGGCGAGCACTGAAGCTTTCTTT.

The genes are TRBV7-6 and TRBJ2-1, with D maybe TRBD2 (5 bases). Germline assignment: CDR1 SGHVS and CDR2 FNYEAQ. The CDR3 is made up of 15 amino acids. Between the trimmed V and J ends, which lost 5 bases and 2 bases, there was a span of 13 bases. The CDR3 loop reads CASSPRTGTYNEQFF. In nucleotides, the CDR3 is TGTGCCAGCAGCCCCCGGACTGGTACCTACAATGAGCAGTTCTTC.

This sequence joins TRBV28 and TRBJ1-2; tentative D call: TRBD1 (5 bases). Between the trimmed V and J ends, which lost 5 bases and 0 bases, there was a span of 19 bases. The V gene's germline CDR1 is MDHEN and CDR2 SYDVKM. This CDR3 has 17 residues. The CDR3 DNA follows: TGTGCCAGCAGTATGGAGTTCGGGGGTCTAGCTAACTATGGCTACACCTTC. As protein: CASSMEFGGLANYGYTF.

The rearrangement links TRBV5-1 to TRBJ2-5; maybe TRBD1 (5 bases). CDR1 is SGHRS and CDR2 is YFSETQ in the germline V gene. The CDR3 runs to 13 residues. V lost 7 bases and J lost 5, with 15 bases in between. CDR3 bases: TGCGCCAGCCAAAGGGGTTTCGGCGAGACCCAGTACTTC. Protein: CASQRGFGETQYF.